This T cell receptor (beta chain) is from a study of spatial heterogeneity in lung cancer. Study-wide background: Sequences of the beta chain were consistently detected in greater numbers than alpha-chain sequences.

Overall study results and limits: Ubiquitous expanded tumor TCRs were observed in blood more at resection than follow-up.

With 6 bases clipped from V and 5 bases from J, the junction kept 2 bases outside the gene matches. The CDR3 extends over 13 amino acids. Germline V gene sequence: CDR1 ENHRY, CDR2 SYGVKD. Single TCR cDNA molecules each had their own unique molecular identifier. MiXCR, applied by TCRdb to the 5' RACE reads, yields one record per CDR3 protein. Of about 36,000 distinct CDR3 sequences listed, around 5.2% are singletons. Time point meaning: sample taken at primary tumor resection. The study sequenced unsorted whole RNA from tumor, nontumor lung or frozen PBMC. The donors comprised some 78 untreated early-stage non-small cell lung cancer patients. This clonotype was seen many times. What it binds is unknown.

This rearrangement joins TRBV10-3 to TRBJ2-3; 10 positions agree with TRBD2. This sequence originates from a female donor with early-stage non-small cell lung cancer. The sequenced sample was PBMCs, obtained at surgery. The CDR3 DNA sequence: TGTGCCATCAGGGTAGCGGGGGGAGATACGCAGTATTTT. Its protein product is CAIRVAGGDTQYF.